Included here is one TCR beta chain sequence, with context. Its antigen remains unidentified. No quality values exist for individual bases; no much larger clone is one base distant. From cysteine to phenylalanine, the CDR3 is 14 amino acids long. Just CDR3 DNA is preserved here, 42 bases in frame from base 1. V trim: 6 bases; J trim: 5 bases; unmatched bases: 7. Via the germline V gene, CDR1 is MDHEN and CDR2 SYDVKM. The sample comes from a study of blood T cells in healthy people across ages (dated by TCRdb to 2015 to 2017). Notes on the research overall: In model experiments, template switching captured about one uniquely barcoded TCR beta cDNA molecule for every two T cells. Using deep sequencing normalized with unique cDNA molecular identifiers, the study measured how TCR beta repertoire diversity changes with age. Donors were grouped into four age groups: young (average roughly 16 years), middle-aged (39), aged (around 60) and long-lived (around 82). To avoid experimental bias, donors of different ages were distributed randomly across sequencing lanes. For two donors (one aged 18 to 30 and one aged 80 or older), the study analyzed two additional independent replicas of 1 million unique cDNA reads from the same blood draw. What the work shows at the level of the full study, not this receptor alone: Conclusive comparison of naive and antigen-experienced compartments was prevented by the profiling of bulk unsorted PBMCs. The CMV infection status of donors was not known, potentially confounding age-related changes in expanded clonotypes. A strong correlation was found between observed TCR beta diversity and the percentage of naive T cells measured by flow cytometry. The long-lived group showed more naive CD4+ T cells, fewer expanded clones and increased TCR diversity than the aged group, suggesting age selection. As age increased, observed TCR beta diversity per million T cells dropped in a roughly linear way, and a significant reduction was already evident by age 40. Estimates of total diversity from one million sequenced T cells were regarded as lower bounds and underestimates.

Library prep was done by 5' RACE. Sequencing took place on an Illumina HiSeq 2500. A second PCR of 7 to 11 cycles was performed with a sample-barcoded 5' primer and a J-beta primer mix. A unique molecular identifier was introduced onto each TCR beta cDNA molecule by a template-switch 5' adaptor carrying 12 random nucleotides. Each sample yielded at least 2.5 million CDR3-containing paired-end reads. All of the RNA was converted into first-strand cDNA using the Mint cDNA synthesis kit, with a TRBC-specific oligonucleotide serving as the primer. Following uracil-DNA glycosylase treatment, all cDNA underwent a first 18-cycle PCR with the universal primers M1SS and BC2_uni_R. On the study's bioinformatics: For normalization, 1 million high-quality reads, each with a distinct molecular identifier, were randomly selected from each sample. Reads with shared molecular identifiers were discarded instead of being binned into consensus sequences. MiTCR, run with a Q25 quality threshold and the strictest error-elimination algorithm, handled CDR3 identification, clonotype clustering and error correction. A nonparametric unseen species model using Euler transformation provided a lower-bound estimate of total TCR beta diversity. TCRdb ran its own pipeline on the public reads, namely fastp trimming at Q25 and MiXCR clone calling, and kept in-frame beta chains. Under each unique CDR3 protein, matching rows form one entry showing the most common genes and DNA. It is TCRdb's table, rather than the study itself, that gives the V and J calls and clone size. The sample profile shows under 1,000,000 distinct CDR3 sequences; about 37% of them were found once. The ten largest clonotypes hold around 13% of the sample.

The roughly 42 donors, aged 6 to 90 years, were systemically healthy Caucasian individuals from Russia. Each donor gave approximately 9.4 milliliters of peripheral blood, drawn into EDTA-treated Vacutainer tubes. PBMCs were isolated by Ficoll-Paque density-gradient centrifugation, with at least 7 million obtained per sample. Total RNA was extracted from PBMCs with Trizol reagent, with at least 6 micrograms obtained per sample. The percentages of naive CD45RAhigh/CD27high T cells were determined by flow cytometry on a PBMC aliquot from every donor. This receptor was obtained from a man between 18 and 35 years old in good health. This chain is built from TRBV28 and TRBJ2-1, with 7 middle bases fitting TRBD2. The sample was blood. The sequenced DNA is TGTGCCAGCAGCGTTCCGGGACTAAACAATGAGCAGTTCTTC. Translated, this gives CASSVPGLNNEQFF.